Listed here are 21 T cell receptor beta chains from one sample, sequenced in a study of cytomegalovirus exposure and HLA in healthy donors. The PCR ran on 60 Vbeta and 13 Jbeta primers. Profiling relied on immunoSEQ multiplex PCR, and the TCRdb table lists in-frame clones only, not all of them. The sample carries about 180,000 clones, over 70% recorded once. Specimen: PBMCs. The source of these receptors is a woman aged 45-65 years in good health and CMV-seronegative.

The CDR3 bases are TGTGCCAGCTCCTACGGGGGAAGGAATGAGCAGTTCTTC. This encodes CASSYGGRNEQFF. The chain has TRBV27 and TRBJ2-1, with D maybe TRBD2 (6 bases). Trimming removed 8 bases from V and 7 bases from J, with 15 bases in between. The CDR3 is 13 amino acids. Per the germline V gene, CDR1 is MNHEY and CDR2 is SMNVEV (reference sequence).

This sequence joins TRBV14 and TRBJ1-2; D ambiguous. Germline V CDR1 and CDR2: SGHDN, FVKESK. This CDR3 region has 11 residues. Between the trimmed V and J ends, which lost 4 bases and 8 bases, there was a span of 8 bases. The CDR3, as DNA: TGTGCCAGCAGCCCAGGATGGGGCTACACCTTC. It specifies CASSPGWGYTF.

The chain links TRBV7-9 to TRBJ2-5; TRBD1 matches 8 bases. From germline, CDR1 is SEHNR and CDR2 FQNEAQ (reference sequence). This CDR3 contains 15 residues. After removal of 1 base from V and 2 bases from J, the junction contained 3 bases not matched to a gene. CDR3 sequence (DNA): TGTGCCAGCAGCTTAGTATACAGGGGGCAAGAGACCCAGTACTTC. Its protein is CASSLVYRGQETQYF.

The chain joins TRBV7-2 to TRBJ1-2, with 8 bases that match TRBD1. Trimming took 1 base from V and 3 from J; bases not matched to a gene: 1. This CDR3 is 14 amino acids long. Per the germline V gene, CDR1 is SGHTA and CDR2 is FQGNSA. CDR3: CASSLGTGYYGYTF. The CDR3 nucleotides read TGTGCCAGCAGCTTAGGGACAGGGTACTATGGCTACACCTTC.

The V and J genes are TRBV9 and TRBJ2-7, with 13 positions matching TRBD2. Germline V gives CDR1 SGDLS, CDR2 YYNGEE. V was clipped by 3 bases and J by 6 bases; unmatched bases: 3. The CDR3 runs 14 residues. Here the CDR3 reads CASSGTSGSSEQYF. The CDR3 coding sequence is TGTGCCAGCAGCGGGACTAGCGGGAGTTCCGAGCAGTACTTC.

This clone has a single count. This rearrangement joins TRBV15 to TRBJ2-3, with 9 positions matching TRBD2. J was trimmed by 2 bases and V by 3 bases; bases with no gene match: 9. Germline CDR1 is LNHNV and CDR2 is YYDKDF (reference sequence). CDR3 length: 17 residues. CDR3 nucleotide sequence: TGTGCCACCAGCAGGAGAGCGGGAGGCGGTACCACAGATACGCAGTATTTT. Translated, it gives CATSRRAGGGTTDTQYF. Using reference TRBV15 and TRBJ2-3 for the parts outside the CDR3, the full variable domain is DAMVIQNPRYQVTQFGKPVTLSCSQTLNHNVMYWYQQKSSQAPKLLFHYYDKDFNNEADTPDNFQSRRPNTSFCFLDIRSPGLGDTAMYLCATSRRAGGGTTDTQYFGPGTRLTVL.

This sequence joins TRBV7-9 and TRBJ1-6; 7 bases match TRBD1. CDR1 is SEHNR and CDR2 is FQNEAQ in the germline V gene (reference sequence). The CDR3 runs 16 residues. V lost 1 base to trimming and J lost 5 bases; unmatched junction nucleotides: 5. CDR3 bases: TGTGCCAGCAGCTTAGTACGGGACAGAAATAATTCACCCCTCCACTTT. This codes for CASSLVRDRNNSPLHF.

This clone appeared once. J is TRBJ2-7 and V is TRBV28, with 7 bases lining up with TRBD1. The CDR3 totals 15 residues. CDR1 is MDHEN, CDR2 SYDVKM, per germline. Germline trimming cut 4 bases from V and 6 bases from J; bases unmatched to any gene: 12. The CDR3 DNA reads TGTGCCAGCAGTTCGGAAAAGGGGGCGCGGAGCGAGCAGTACTTC. Translated: CASSSEKGARSEQYF.

The rearrangement uses TRBV10-3 and TRBJ2-7; tentatively, D is TRBD2 (6 bases). V lost 0 bases, J lost 3 bases, and 15 bases lay in between. This CDR3 region has 16 residues. Germline lookup yields CDR1 ENHRY and CDR2 SYGVKD. The CDR3 loop reads CAISESMAGRGYEQYF. Written as DNA, the CDR3 is TGTGCCATCAGTGAGTCGATGGCCGGGAGAGGCTACGAGCAGTACTTC.

The chain links TRBV5-8 to TRBJ2-5, with D perhaps TRBD1 (5 bases). The germline V and J ends were trimmed by 8 bases and 8 bases, with 31 bases remaining between them. Germline assignment: CDR1 SGHTS and CDR2 YDEGEE. The CDR3 has 17 residues. CDR3 sequence: CASLKALNLGPASTQYF. In nucleotides, the CDR3 is TGTGCCAGTCTCAAGGCACTAAACCTGGGGCCCGCCAGTACCCAGTACTTC. The complete variable domain, with remaining parts taken from reference TRBV5-8 and TRBJ2-5, reads EAGVTQSPTHLIKTRGQQATLRCSPISGHTSVYWYQQALGLGLQFLLWYDEGEERNRGNFPPRFSGRQFPNYSSELNVNALELEDSALYLCASLKALNLGPASTQYFGPGTRLLVL.

The genes are TRBV19 and TRBJ2-7; 9 nucleotides line up with TRBD2. The CDR3 length is 16 residues. The germline gives CDR1 LNHDA, CDR2 SQIVND (reference sequence). V lost 6 bases, J lost 2 bases, and 11 bases stayed unmatched. CDR3 DNA: TGTGCCAGTAGCCGAACAAAGACTAGCGGCACCTACGAGCAGTACTTC. Translating it yields CASSRTKTSGTYEQYF.

V is TRBV5-1 and J is TRBJ2-1; 10 bases match TRBD1. The germline CDR1 and CDR2 sequences are SGHRS and YFSETQ. J lost 9 bases, V lost 4 bases, and 4 bases had no gene match. The CDR3 sequence is 13 residues long. The CDR3, as DNA: TGCGCCAGCAGCAATGGACAGGGGGGTGAGCAGTTCTTC. Residues: CASSNGQGGEQFF. Full variable domain (missing parts from reference TRBV5-1 and TRBJ2-1): KAGVTQTPRYLIKTRGQQVTLSCSPISGHRSVSWYQQTPGQGLQFLFEYFSETQRNKGNFPGRFSGRQFSNSRSEMNVSTLELGDSALYLCASSNGQGGEQFFGPGTRLTVL.

V and J are TRBV13 and TRBJ2-1; D gene unclear. This CDR3 is built from 14 residues. Germline loops: CDR1 PRHDT, CDR2 FYEKMQ (reference sequence). V was trimmed by 5 bases and J by 3 bases, leaving 11 bases between them. CDR3 in DNA: TGTGCCAGCAGCGATAATAGCATCTACAATGAGCAGTTCTTC. It translates to CASSDNSIYNEQFF.

The chain has TRBV7-8 and TRBJ2-1, with 13 bases aligning to TRBD2. The germline CDR1 and CDR2 sequences are SGHVS and FQNEAQ. The J segment lost 4 bases and the V segment lost 6 bases, leaving 6 bases of the junction unmatched. CDR3 length equals 16 residues. CDR3 region: CASRQPGLAGYNEQFF. In nucleotides, the CDR3 is TGTGCCAGCAGACAACCGGGACTAGCGGGATACAATGAGCAGTTCTTC.

This clone occurred once. The V call is TRBV9, the J call TRBJ1-1; D is perhaps TRBD1 (6 bases). This CDR3 region has 14 residues. CDR1 SGDLS and CDR2 YYNGEE come from the germline V gene. The V and J ends lost 4 bases and 1 base respectively, with 11 bases between them. In nucleotides, the CDR3 is TGTGCCAGCAGCCTCACGACAGGGAACACTGAAGCTTTCTTT. Translating gives CASSLTTGNTEAFF. Together with reference TRBV9 and TRBJ1-1, the CDR3 gives the full variable domain: DSGVTQTPKHLITATGQRVTLRCSPRSGDLSVYWYQQSLDQGLQFLIQYYNGEERAKGNILERFSAQQFPDLHSELNLSSLELGDSALYFCASSLTTGNTEAFFGQGTRLTVV.

A note on this clone: The junction shows a germline mismatch at one end, possibly a read error. The rearrangement joins TRBV15 to TRBJ2-2, with TRBD2 as a possible D gene (5 bases). Germline loops: CDR1 LNHNV, CDR2 YYDKDF (reference sequence). This CDR3 is 12 amino acids long. As DNA, the CDR3 is TGTGCCACCAGCAGAGCCCGCGGGCAGCTGTTTTTT. Translation gives CATSRARGQLFF.

V gene TRBV27 combines with J gene TRBJ1-1, with 7 nucleotides matching TRBD1. The CDR3 has 15 amino acids. V dropped 6 bases and J dropped 0; count of bases not matched to a gene: 7. Germline V lookup: CDR1 MNHEY, CDR2 SMNVEV (reference sequence). CDR3 sequence: CASRKTGQMNTEAFF. The CDR3 DNA sequence: TGTGCCAGCAGAAAAACGGGACAGATGAACACTGAAGCTTTCTTT.

The CDR3 loop reads CASSVRGGEQFF. The CDR3 DNA is TGTGCCAGCAGCGTTAGAGGTGGTGAGCAGTTCTTC. The chain combines TRBV9 with TRBJ2-1; D not resolved. The CDR3 sequence is 12 residues long. Per germline, CDR1 SGDLS and CDR2 YYNGEE. Trimming took 2 bases from V and 9 from J, leaving 9 bases between them.

V is TRBV7-6 and J is TRBJ2-3, with D possibly matching TRBD2 (6 bases). Germline-derived CDR1 and CDR2 are SGHVS and FNYEAQ. Trimming left V 6 bases short and J 3 bases short, with 10 bases between. The CDR3 spans 13 residues. CDR3 coding DNA: TGTGCCAGCAGGCGGGGATCTACAGATACGCAGTATTTT. It codes for CASRRGSTDTQYF.

The chain combines TRBV4-1 with TRBJ1-5; a possible D gene is TRBD1 (6 bases). The CDR3 consists of 16 residues. Between the trimmed V and J ends, which lost 2 bases and 4 bases, there was a span of 15 bases. The germline gives CDR1 MGHRA, CDR2 YSYEKL. In nucleotides, the CDR3 is TGCGCCAGCAGCCAAACTACCTCGCAGGGGAATCAGCCCCAGCATTTT. Translation gives CASSQTTSQGNQPQHF.

This rearrangement joins TRBV2 to TRBJ2-7; 7 positions agree with TRBD2. CDR3 length equals 15 residues. CDR1 and CDR2 from the germline V gene are SNHLY and FYNNEI. With 6 bases clipped from V and 4 bases from J, the junction kept 12 bases outside the gene matches. The CDR3 DNA reads as TGTGCCAGCAGCCCCAGGCGGGAGAGACGGTACGAGCAGTACTTC. It codes for CASSPRRERRYEQYF.